This T cell receptor (beta chain) was identified in a study of beta chain features in type 1 diabetes. This clone has a handful of counts. The antigen is undetermined. V gave up 4 bases and J gave up 3 bases, with 9 bases separating them. Germline V CDR1 and CDR2: SGHVS, FQNEAQ. This CDR3 is 14 amino acids long. There was one heparinised blood draw per donor, averaging about 120 mL. Sorting that relied on CD45RO/CCR7/CD25/CD127/CD95/CD27 yielded CD4+ naive, central memory, regulatory and stem cell-like memory cells. Reverse transcription of all isolated RNA meant that expressed TCRB transcripts were sequenced. The method was immunoSEQ multiplex PCR; TCRdb's version includes in-frame clones alone and lacks a portion of them. Among nearly 250,000 clones listed, roughly 15% were seen once. Study results and caveats: Fewer junction insertions and more nucleotide deletions appeared in type 1 diabetes patients. Across patients, naive, central memory and Treg TCRB repertoires exhibited apparently greater similarity than was observed across healthy donors.

The source material was naive CD4+ T cells from blood. The rearrangement links TRBV7-8 to TRBJ1-4; D might be TRBD1 (6 bases). This TCR was sampled from a woman aged 40 to 50 in good health. DNA of the CDR3: TGTGCCAGCAGCTACAGGGCACCTAATGAAAAACTGTTTTTT. Protein product: CASSYRAPNEKLFF.